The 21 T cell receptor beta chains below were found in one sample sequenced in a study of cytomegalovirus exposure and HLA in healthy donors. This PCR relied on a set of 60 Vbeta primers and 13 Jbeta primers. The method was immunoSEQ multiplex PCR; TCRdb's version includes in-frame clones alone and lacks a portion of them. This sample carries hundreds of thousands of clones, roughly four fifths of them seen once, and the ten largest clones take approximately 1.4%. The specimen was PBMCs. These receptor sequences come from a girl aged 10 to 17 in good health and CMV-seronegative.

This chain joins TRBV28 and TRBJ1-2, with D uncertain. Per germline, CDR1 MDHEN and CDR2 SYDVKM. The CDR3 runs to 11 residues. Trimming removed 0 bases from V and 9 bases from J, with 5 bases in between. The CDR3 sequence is CASSLWASYTF. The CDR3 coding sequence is TGTGCCAGCAGTTTATGGGCCAGCTACACCTTC.

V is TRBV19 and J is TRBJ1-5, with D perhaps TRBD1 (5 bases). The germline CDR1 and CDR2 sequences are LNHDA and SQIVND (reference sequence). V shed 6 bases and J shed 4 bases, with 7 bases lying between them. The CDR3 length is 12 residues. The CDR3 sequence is CASREGNQPQHF. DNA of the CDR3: TGTGCCAGTAGGGAGGGGAATCAGCCCCAGCATTTT.

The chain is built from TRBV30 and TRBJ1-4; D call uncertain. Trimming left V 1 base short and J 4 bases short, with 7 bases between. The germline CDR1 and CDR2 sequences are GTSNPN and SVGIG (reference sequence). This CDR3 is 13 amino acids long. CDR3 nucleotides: TGTGCCTGGAGTGCTCAGTTTAATGAAAAACTGTTTTTT. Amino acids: CAWSAQFNEKLFF.

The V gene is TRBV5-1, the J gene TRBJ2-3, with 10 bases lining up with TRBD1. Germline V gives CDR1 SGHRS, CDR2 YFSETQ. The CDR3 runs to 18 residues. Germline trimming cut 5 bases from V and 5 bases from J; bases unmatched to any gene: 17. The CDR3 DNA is TGCGCCAGCAGTACGGGACAGGGGTCCCCTTACATAAAAGATACGCAGTATTTT. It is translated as CASSTGQGSPYIKDTQYF.

The CDR3 bases are TGTGCCAGCAGTCCGAGCGTAGATGAGCAGTTCTTC. Protein: CASSPSVDEQFF. This rearrangement joins TRBV9 to TRBJ2-1; D unresolved. V was shortened by 5 bases and J by 8 bases, with 11 bases between the two germline ends. The CDR3 is 12 residues long. The germline gives CDR1 SGDLS, CDR2 YYNGEE.

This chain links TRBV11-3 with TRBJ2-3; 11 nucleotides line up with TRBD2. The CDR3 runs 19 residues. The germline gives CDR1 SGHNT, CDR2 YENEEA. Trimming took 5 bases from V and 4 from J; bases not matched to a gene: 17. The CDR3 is CASSPPPSLLAGVSDTQYF. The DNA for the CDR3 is TGTGCCAGCAGCCCGCCGCCTTCACTACTAGCGGGAGTGTCAGATACGCAGTATTTT. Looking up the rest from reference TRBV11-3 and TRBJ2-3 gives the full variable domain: EAGVVQSPRYKIIEKKQPVAFWCNPISGHNTLYWYLQNLGQGPELLIRYENEEAVDDSQLPKDRFSAERLKGVDSTLKIQPAELGDSAVYLCASSPPPSLLAGVSDTQYFGPGTRLTVL.

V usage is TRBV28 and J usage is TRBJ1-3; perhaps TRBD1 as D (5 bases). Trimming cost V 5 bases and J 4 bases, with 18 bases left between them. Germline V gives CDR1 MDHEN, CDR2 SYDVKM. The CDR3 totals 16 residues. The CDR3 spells CASSGPGGIFGNTIYF. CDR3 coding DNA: TGTGCCAGCAGTGGCCCGGGGGGAATTTTCGGAAACACCATATATTTT.

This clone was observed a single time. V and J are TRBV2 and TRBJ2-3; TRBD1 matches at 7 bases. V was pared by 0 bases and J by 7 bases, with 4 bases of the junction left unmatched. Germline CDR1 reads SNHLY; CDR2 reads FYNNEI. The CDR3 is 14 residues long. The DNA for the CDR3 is TGTGCCAGCAGTGAAGCAGGGGGCTCAAATACGCAGTATTTT. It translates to CASSEAGGSNTQYF.

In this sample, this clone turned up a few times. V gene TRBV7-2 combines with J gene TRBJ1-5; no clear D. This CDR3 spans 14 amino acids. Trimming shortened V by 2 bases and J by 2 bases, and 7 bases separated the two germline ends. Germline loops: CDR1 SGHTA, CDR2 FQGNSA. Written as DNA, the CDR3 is TGTGCCAGCAGCTTAAACAGTGGCAATCAGCCCCAGCATTTT. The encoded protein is CASSLNSGNQPQHF.

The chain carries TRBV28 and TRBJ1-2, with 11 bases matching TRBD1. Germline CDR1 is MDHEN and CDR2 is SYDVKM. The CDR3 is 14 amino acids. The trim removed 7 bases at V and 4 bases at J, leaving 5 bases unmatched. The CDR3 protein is CASKGGTGGYGYTF. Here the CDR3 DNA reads TGTGCCAGCAAGGGGGGGACAGGGGGCTATGGCTACACCTTC.

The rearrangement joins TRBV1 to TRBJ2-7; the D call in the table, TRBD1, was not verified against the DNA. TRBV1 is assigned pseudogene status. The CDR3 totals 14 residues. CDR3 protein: CTSSQWDRGNEQYF. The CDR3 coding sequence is TGCACCAGCAGCCAATGGGACAGGGGAAACGAGCAGTACTTC.

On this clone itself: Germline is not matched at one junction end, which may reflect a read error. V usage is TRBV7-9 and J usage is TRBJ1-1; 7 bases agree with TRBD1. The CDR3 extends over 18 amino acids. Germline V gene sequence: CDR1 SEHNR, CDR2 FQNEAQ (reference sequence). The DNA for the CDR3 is TGTTCCAGCAGCACTACTGCGGGGTACAGGGGTAGATTCGCTGAAGCTTTCTTT. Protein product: CSSSTTAGYRGRFAEAFF.

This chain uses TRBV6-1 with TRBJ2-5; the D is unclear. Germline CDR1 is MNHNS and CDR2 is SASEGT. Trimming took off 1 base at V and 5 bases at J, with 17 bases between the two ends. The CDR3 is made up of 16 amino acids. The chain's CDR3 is CASSEGGSVFRETQYF. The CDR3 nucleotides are TGTGCCAGCAGTGAAGGCGGTTCTGTTTTTCGGGAGACCCAGTACTTC.

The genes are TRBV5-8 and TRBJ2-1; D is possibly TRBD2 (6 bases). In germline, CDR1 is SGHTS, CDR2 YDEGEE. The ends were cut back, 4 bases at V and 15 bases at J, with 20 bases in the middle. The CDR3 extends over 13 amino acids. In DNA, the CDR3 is TGTGCCAGCAGCAGTAATAGCGGTTTTAAGCTGTTCTTC. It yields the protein CASSSNSGFKLFF. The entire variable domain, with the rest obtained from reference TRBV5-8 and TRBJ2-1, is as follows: EAGVTQSPTHLIKTRGQQATLRCSPISGHTSVYWYQQALGLGLQFLLWYDEGEERNRGNFPPRFSGRQFPNYSSELNVNALELEDSALYLCASSSNSGFKLFFGPGTRLTVL.

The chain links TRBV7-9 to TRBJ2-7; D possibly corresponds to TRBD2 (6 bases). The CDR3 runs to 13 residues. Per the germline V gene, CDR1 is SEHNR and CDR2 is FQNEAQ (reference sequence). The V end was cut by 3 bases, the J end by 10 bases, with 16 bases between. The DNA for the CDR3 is TGTGCCAGCAGCTTGAATTCCGGAGGGCGACAGTACTTC. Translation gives CASSLNSGGRQYF.

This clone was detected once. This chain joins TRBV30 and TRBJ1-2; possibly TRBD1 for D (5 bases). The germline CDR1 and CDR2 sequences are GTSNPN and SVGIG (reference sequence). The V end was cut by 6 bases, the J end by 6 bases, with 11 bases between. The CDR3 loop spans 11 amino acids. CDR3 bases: TGTGCCTGTCAGGGTTGGAATGGCTACACCTTC. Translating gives CACQGWNGYTF.

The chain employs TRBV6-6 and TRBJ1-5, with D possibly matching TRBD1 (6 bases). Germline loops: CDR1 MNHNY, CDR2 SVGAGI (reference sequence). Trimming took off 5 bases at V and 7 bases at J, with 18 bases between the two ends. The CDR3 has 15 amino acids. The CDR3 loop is CASSPRGGAKQPQHF. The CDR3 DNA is TGTGCCAGCAGTCCAAGGGGGGGGGCCAAGCAGCCCCAGCATTTT.

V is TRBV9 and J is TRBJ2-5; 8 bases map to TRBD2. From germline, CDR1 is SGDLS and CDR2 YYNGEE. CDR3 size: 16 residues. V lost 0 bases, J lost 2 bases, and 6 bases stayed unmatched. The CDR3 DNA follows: TGTGCCAGCAGCGTAGCTCTGGCTAGCGGGCAAGAGACCCAGTACTTC. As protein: CASSVALASGQETQYF.

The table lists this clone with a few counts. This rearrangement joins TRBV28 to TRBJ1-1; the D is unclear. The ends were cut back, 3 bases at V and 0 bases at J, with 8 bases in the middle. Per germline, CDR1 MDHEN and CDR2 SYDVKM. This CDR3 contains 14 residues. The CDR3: CASSLRKLNTEAFF. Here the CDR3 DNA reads TGTGCCAGCAGTTTGCGGAAATTGAACACTGAAGCTTTCTTT.

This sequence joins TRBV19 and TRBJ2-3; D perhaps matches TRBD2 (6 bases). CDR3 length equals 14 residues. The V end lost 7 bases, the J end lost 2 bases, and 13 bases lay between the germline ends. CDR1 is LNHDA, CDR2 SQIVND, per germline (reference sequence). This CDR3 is CASKGSGDTDTQYF. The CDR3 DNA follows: TGTGCCAGTAAGGGTAGCGGTGACACAGATACGCAGTATTTT.

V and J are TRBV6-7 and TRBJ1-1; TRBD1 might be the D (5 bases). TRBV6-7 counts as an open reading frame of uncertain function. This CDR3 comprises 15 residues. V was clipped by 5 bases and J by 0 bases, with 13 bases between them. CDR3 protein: CASSRRQLVNTEAFF. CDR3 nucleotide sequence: TGTGCCAGCAGTCGTCGACAGTTAGTGAACACTGAAGCTTTCTTT.